A single sample gave rise to the 9 T cell receptor beta chains below, sequenced in a study of blood T cell repertoires in COVID-19. Clones were read by immunoSEQ multiplex PCR, and TCRdb kept only the in-frame ones, dropping some. There are some 340,000 clones in the sample; less than 85% occur only once, and 3.5% to 4% lies in the top ten. Sample: peripheral blood. The receptors here all came from a young woman with acute or convalescent COVID-19.

The chain joins TRBV20-1 to TRBJ1-6; no definite D call. CDR1 DFQATT and CDR2 SNEGSKA come from the germline V gene (reference sequence). The CDR3 runs 14 residues. The V end was cut by 3 bases, the J end by 0 bases, with 6 bases between. Written as DNA, the CDR3 is TGCAGTGCTAGTATGAGCTCCTATAATTCACCCCTCCACTTT. Translation: CSASMSSYNSPLHF.

The J gene is TRBJ1-5, the V gene TRBV28; TRBD1 matches at 7 bases. V trimming: 5 bases; J trimming: 7 bases; junction bases outside the gene matches: 14. This CDR3 spans 16 amino acids. Germline V gene sequence: CDR1 MDHEN, CDR2 SYDVKM. The DNA for the CDR3 is TGTGCCAGCAGTCTATTCTCGACAGGGACCAGCCAGCCCCAGCATTTT. It codes for CASSLFSTGTSQPQHF.

This sequence joins TRBV6-5 and TRBJ1-1, with D possibly being TRBD1 (5 bases). CDR1 is MNHEY and CDR2 is SVGAGI in the germline V gene. V was clipped by 7 bases and J by 8 bases, with 11 bases between them. The CDR3 sequence is 11 residues long. The CDR3 region has the DNA TGTGCCAGCACGCAAGGGGTGGAAGCTTTCTTT. Translation gives CASTQGVEAFF.

The V and J genes are TRBV11-2 and TRBJ2-5; D is perhaps TRBD1 (5 bases). Between the trimmed V and J ends, which lost 7 bases and 5 bases, there was a span of 20 bases. The germline CDR1 and CDR2 sequences are SGHAT and FQNNGV. This CDR3 comprises 15 residues. The CDR3 coding sequence is TGTGCCAGCATCCTTCTAGGGGTGCCGGATGAGACCCAGTACTTC. It is translated as CASILLGVPDETQYF.

The genes are TRBV29-1 and TRBJ1-1; D is perhaps TRBD1 (5 bases). Germline V gene lookup returns CDR1 SQVTM and CDR2 ANQGSEA. The CDR3 is 13 amino acids. V lost 7 bases to trimming and J lost 0 bases, with 12 bases between them. CDR3 in amino acids: CSASGYMNTEAFF. The CDR3 nucleotides read TGCAGCGCCTCAGGGTACATGAACACTGAAGCTTTCTTT.

The chain carries TRBV30 and TRBJ1-1, with D possibly matching TRBD1 (6 bases). This CDR3 region has 13 residues. CDR1 is GTSNPN and CDR2 is SVGIG in the germline V gene (reference sequence). The germline V and J ends were trimmed by 8 bases and 1 base, with 14 bases remaining between them. DNA for the CDR3: TGTGCCCTCTGGGGGACACAGAACACTGAAGCTTTCTTT. Amino acids: CALWGTQNTEAFF. Looking up the rest from reference TRBV30 and TRBJ1-1 gives the full variable domain: SQTIHQWPATLVQPVGSPLSLECTVEGTSNPNLYWYRQAAGRGLQLLFYSVGIGQISSEVPQNLSASRPQDRQFILSSKKLLLSDSGFYLCALWGTQNTEAFFGQGTRLTVV.

In DNA form, the CDR3 reads TGTGCCAGCAGCTTAGCGAGACTAGCGGGACCGAACACCGGGGAGCTGTTTTTT. Amino acids: CASSLARLAGPNTGELFF. The genes are TRBV7-8 and TRBJ2-2; 11 positions agree with TRBD2. CDR3 size: 18 residues. The ends lost 0 bases at V and 0 bases at J; junction bases unmatched: 3. CDR1 is SGHVS, CDR2 FQNEAQ, per germline.

There are a few counts of this clone. This chain links TRBV18 with TRBJ2-3, with a possible D match to TRBD1 (6 bases). Deletions cut 3 bases from V and 4 bases from J, with 20 bases between. This CDR3 region has 17 residues. In germline, CDR1 is KGHSH, CDR2 LQKENI. CDR3 protein: CASSPPGHRSWADTQYF. CDR3 DNA sequence: TGTGCCAGCTCACCTCCGGGACATAGGTCTTGGGCAGATACGCAGTATTTT.

This clone showed up just once. The chain combines TRBV2 with TRBJ2-2; D is perhaps TRBD1 (6 bases). Germline V lookup: CDR1 SNHLY, CDR2 FYNNEI. This CDR3 has 17 residues. V shed 2 bases and J shed 6 bases, with 19 bases lying between them. The CDR3 loop is CASSEWGQGFDPGELFF. DNA of the CDR3: TGTGCCAGCAGTGAATGGGGGCAGGGGTTTGACCCCGGGGAGCTGTTTTTT.